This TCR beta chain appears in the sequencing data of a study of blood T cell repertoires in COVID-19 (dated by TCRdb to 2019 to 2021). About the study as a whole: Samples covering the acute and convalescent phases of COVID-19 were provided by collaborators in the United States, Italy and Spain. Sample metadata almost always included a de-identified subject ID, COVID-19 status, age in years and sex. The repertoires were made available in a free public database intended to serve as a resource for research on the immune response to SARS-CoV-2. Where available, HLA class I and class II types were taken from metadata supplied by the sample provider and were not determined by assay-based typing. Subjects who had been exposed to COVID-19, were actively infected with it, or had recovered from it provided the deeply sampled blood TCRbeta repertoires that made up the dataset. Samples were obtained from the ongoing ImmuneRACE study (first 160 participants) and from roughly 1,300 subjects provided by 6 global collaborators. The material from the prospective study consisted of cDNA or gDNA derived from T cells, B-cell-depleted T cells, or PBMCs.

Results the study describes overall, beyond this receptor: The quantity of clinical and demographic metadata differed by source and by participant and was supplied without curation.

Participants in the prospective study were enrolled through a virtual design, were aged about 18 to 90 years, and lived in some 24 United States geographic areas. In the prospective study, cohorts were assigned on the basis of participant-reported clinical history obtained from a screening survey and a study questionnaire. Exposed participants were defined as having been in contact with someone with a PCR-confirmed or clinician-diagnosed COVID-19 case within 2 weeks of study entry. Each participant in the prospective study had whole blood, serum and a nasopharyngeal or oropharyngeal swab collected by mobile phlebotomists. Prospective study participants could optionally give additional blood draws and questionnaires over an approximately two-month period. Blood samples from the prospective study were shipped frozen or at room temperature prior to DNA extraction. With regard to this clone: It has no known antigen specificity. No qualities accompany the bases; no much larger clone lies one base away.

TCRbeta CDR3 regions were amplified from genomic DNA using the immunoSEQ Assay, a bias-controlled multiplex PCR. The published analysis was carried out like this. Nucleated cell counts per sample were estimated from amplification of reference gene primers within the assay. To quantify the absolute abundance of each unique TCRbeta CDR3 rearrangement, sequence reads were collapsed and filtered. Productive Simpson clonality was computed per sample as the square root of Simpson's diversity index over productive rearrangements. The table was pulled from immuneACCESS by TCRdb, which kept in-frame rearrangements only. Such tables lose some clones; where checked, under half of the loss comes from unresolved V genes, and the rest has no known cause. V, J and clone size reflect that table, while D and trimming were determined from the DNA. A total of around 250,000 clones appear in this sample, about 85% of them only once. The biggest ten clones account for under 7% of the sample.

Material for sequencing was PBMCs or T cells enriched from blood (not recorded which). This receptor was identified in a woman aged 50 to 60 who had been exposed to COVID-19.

The DNA sequence is given as TGTGCCAGCAGCCCGGGGGGAGCAGGGAAGGAGACCCAGTACTTC. This yields the protein CASSPGGAGKETQYF. This chain is built from TRBV5-6 and TRBJ2-5, and TRBD2 aligns with 7 junction nucleotides. CDR1 and CDR2, per the germline V gene, are SGHDT and YYEEEE. V is trimmed back by 4 bases and J by 5 bases, and the junction contains 11 bases that no gene match accounts for. The CDR3 sequence holds 15 residues, the cysteine and phenylalanine included. The CDR3 DNA has 45 bases and is translated from base 1.